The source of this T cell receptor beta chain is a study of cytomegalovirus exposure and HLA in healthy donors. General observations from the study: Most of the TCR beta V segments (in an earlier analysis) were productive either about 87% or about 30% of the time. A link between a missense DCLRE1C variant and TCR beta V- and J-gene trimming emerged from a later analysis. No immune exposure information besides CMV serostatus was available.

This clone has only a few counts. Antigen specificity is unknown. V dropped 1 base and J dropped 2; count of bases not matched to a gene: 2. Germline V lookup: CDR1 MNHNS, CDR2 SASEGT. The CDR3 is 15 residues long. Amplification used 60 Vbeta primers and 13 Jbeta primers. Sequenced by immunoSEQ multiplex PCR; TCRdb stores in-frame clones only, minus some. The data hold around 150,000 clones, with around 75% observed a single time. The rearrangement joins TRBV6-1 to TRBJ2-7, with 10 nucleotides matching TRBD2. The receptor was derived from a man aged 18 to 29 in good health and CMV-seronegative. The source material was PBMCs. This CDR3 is CASSEEAGGPYEQYF. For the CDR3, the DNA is TGTGCCAGCAGTGAAGAAGCGGGAGGGCCCTACGAGCAGTACTTC.